The T cell receptor beta chain described here comes from a study of OX40 agonist ivuxolimab in advanced cancers. Overall study findings and caveats: Compared with CD4+, CD8+ T cells on average had more expanded clones.

Notes on this clone: Antigen specificity is unknown.

Germline values: CDR1 LGHNA, CDR2 YNFKEQ. The CDR3 runs to 13 residues. The ends were cut back, 0 bases at V and 2 bases at J, with 3 bases in the middle. The repertoire was sequenced with immunoSEQ multiplex PCR; TCRdb's copy has only in-frame clones and lacks some. The profile covers about 83,000 clones, with 75% to 95% appearing a single time and roughly 8.9% taken by the ten largest. Sequences were derived from CD4+ or CD8+ T cells sorted from blood, sampled in a trial of the OX40 agonist ivuxolimab. This TCR came from an adult with an advanced solid tumor such as melanoma, head and neck, liver or kidney cancer. The rearrangement links TRBV4-2 to TRBJ2-3; D not resolved. The CDR3 is CASSQENTDTQYF. Written as DNA, the CDR3 is TGTGCCAGCAGCCAAGAGAACACAGATACGCAGTATTTT.